The 2 T cell receptor beta chains in this list originate from one sample, sequenced in a study of Graves' ophthalmopathy and Graves' hyperthyroidism. Investigators amplified TCR beta CDR3 regions from RNA transcripts. First-round RT-PCR employed HTBI primers, with a second-round multiplex PCR after it. TCRdb itself ran the multiplex PCR reads through MiXCR, one entry per CDR3 protein. The data hold more than 550,000 distinct CDR3 sequences, with approximately 39% observed a single time. Sequences were obtained from peripheral blood. The receptors derive from an adult man with Graves' ophthalmopathy.

This clonotype was observed at least ten times. The chain combines TRBV5-5 with TRBJ1-1; no clear D gene. The CDR3 has 13 amino acids. V gave up 7 bases and J gave up 7 bases, with 17 bases separating them. The germline CDR1 and CDR2 sequences are SGHKS and YYEKEE (reference sequence). DNA of the CDR3: TGTGCCAGCTCGAGCCGAGTGCACGGTGAAGCTTTCTTT. Its translation is CASSSRVHGEAFF.

Turning to this clonotype: One end of the junction fails to match germline, which may point to a read error. The CDR3 coding sequence is TGTGCCAGCAGTCGGGACAGGGATAACTATGGCTACACCTTC. This encodes CASSRDRDNYGYTF. The chain combines TRBV10-3 with TRBJ1-2; 9 positions agree with TRBD1. The CDR3 runs 14 residues. Germline V gene sequence: CDR1 ENHRY, CDR2 SYGVKD.